The 32 T cell receptor beta chains presented below share a single source sample, sequenced in a study of T cell repertoires in cytomegalovirus infection (dated by TCRdb to the late 2010s). Antigen specificity for these receptors is unknown. The data were produced on an Illumina HiSeq 1500. TCRdb itself trimmed the public reads at Q25 with fastp, ran MiXCR and retained productive beta chains. CDR3 protein sequences are deduplicated, and each keeps its most common genes and DNA. In all, the sample holds about 830,000 distinct CDR3 sequences, and 30% to 35% of those were seen once. The top ten clonotypes cover 9.5% to 15% of the sample. The treatment or condition label on this specimen signifies: in vitro stimulation with specific CMV peptide epitopes to enrich CMV-specific T cells. The starting material was cultured CD8+ T cells from PBMCs, obtained from culture after CMV antigen stimulation. Receptors were obtained from a human donor in good health (CMV status not recorded). Some clones in this sample may be carry-over from other donors' samples.

J is TRBJ1-1 and V is TRBV6-2 or TRBV6-3, with a weak D call TRBD1 (5 bases). Germline V gene data show CDR1 as MNHEY and CDR2 as SVGEGT. Trimming pared 5 bases from V and 1 base from J, leaving 11 bases between. The CDR3 extends over 14 amino acids. The CDR3 protein is CASSRGRTNTEAFF. As DNA, the CDR3 is TGTGCCAGCAGTAGGGGACGGACGAACACTGAAGCTTTCTTT.

A few counts support this clonotype. J is TRBJ1-5 and V is TRBV2; 8 bases agree with TRBD1. The ends lost 6 bases at V and 1 base at J; junction bases unmatched: 14. This CDR3 comprises 18 residues. CDR1 is SNHLY and CDR2 is FYNNEI in the germline V gene. The CDR3 protein is CASSTSTQGGISNQPQHF. The CDR3 nucleotides read TGTGCCAGCAGCACTTCCACACAGGGGGGGATAAGCAATCAGCCCCAGCATTTT.

This clonotype came up many times. The V gene is TRBV7-8, the J gene TRBJ2-3; the match to TRBD2 covers 10 bases. The CDR3 is 15 residues long. The trim removed 6 bases at V and 4 bases at J, leaving 7 bases unmatched. CDR1 and CDR2 from the germline V gene are SGHVS and FQNEAQ. This CDR3 is CASRGSGGVADTQYF. CDR3 bases: TGTGCCAGCAGGGGGAGCGGGGGGGTTGCAGATACGCAGTATTTT. Variable domain in full (rest from reference TRBV7-8 and TRBJ2-3): GAGVSQSPRYKVAKRGQDVALRCDPISGHVSLFWYQQALGQGPEFLTYFQNEAQLDKSGLPSDRFFAERPEGSVSTLKIQRTQQEDSAVYLCASRGSGGVADTQYFGPGTRLTVL.

This clonotype showed up many times. This chain connects TRBV20-1 to TRBJ2-2; 13 bases line up with TRBD2. Germline V CDR1 and CDR2: DFQATT, SNEGSKA (reference sequence). The CDR3 loop spans 19 amino acids. V shed 0 bases and J 7 bases; nucleotides not matched to a gene: 14. For the CDR3, the DNA is TGCAGTGCTAGAGATCCCCACTCCGGGACTAGCGGGGATATCGGGGAGCTGTTTTTT. Protein product: CSARDPHSGTSGDIGELFF.

The chain links TRBV7-6 to TRBJ2-1; TRBD1 is a possible D gene (5 bases). V shed 1 base and J shed 7 bases, with 17 bases lying between them. From germline, CDR1 is SGHVS and CDR2 FNYEAQ. CDR3 size: 16 residues. The DNA of the CDR3 is TGTGCCAGCAGCTTAGATGATAGTGTGGGGCGGAATGAGCAGTTCTTC. Encoded protein: CASSLDDSVGRNEQFF. Supplemented by reference TRBV7-6 and TRBJ2-1, the full variable domain reads GAGVSQSPRYKVTKRGQDVALRCDPISGHVSLYWYRQALGQGPEFLTYFNYEAQQDKSGLPNDRFSAERPEGSISTLTIQRTEQRDSAMYRCASSLDDSVGRNEQFFGPGTRLTVL.

The J gene is TRBJ1-2, the V gene TRBV7-6; the match to TRBD1 covers 10 bases. J gave up 8 bases and V 2 bases, and 5 bases lay outside the gene matches. The CDR3 spans 14 residues. The germline CDR1 and CDR2 sequences are SGHVS and FNYEAQ. DNA of the CDR3: TGTGCCAGCAGCTTATCGGACAGGGGGAAAGGCTACACCTTC. Encoded protein: CASSLSDRGKGYTF.

The chain couples TRBV9 to TRBJ1-2; 12 bases match TRBD1. Germline V gives CDR1 SGDLS, CDR2 YYNGEE. This CDR3 is built from 19 residues. V gave up 1 base and J gave up 4 bases; unmatched junction bases: 14. CDR3 residues: CASSVSDSGQGASGYGYTF. DNA of the CDR3: TGTGCCAGCAGCGTAAGTGATTCGGGACAGGGGGCGTCGGGCTATGGCTACACCTTC.

As to this clonotype: One base away lies a much larger clone, so this may be a sequencing read error. The gene calls are TRBV7-4 and TRBJ2-1; D is undetermined. The J call could be wrong; TRBJ2-7 is a better fit for the DNA end. The CDR3 has 13 residues. CDR1 SGHVT and CDR2 SQSDAQ come from the germline V gene. The CDR3 region has the DNA TGTGCCAGCAGCTCCGGACCATCGAATGAGCAGTACTTC. This translates into CASSSGPSNEQYF.

The chain uses TRBV6-1 and TRBJ2-7; 8 nucleotides line up with TRBD2. CDR1 is MNHNS and CDR2 is SASEGT in the germline V gene. There are 16 residues in the CDR3. The CDR3 region is CASCEAAGGLRYEQYV. The CDR3 DNA reads as TGTGCCAGCTGTGAAGCTGCGGGGGGTCTTAGATACGAGCAGTACGTC.

As for this clonotype: The CDR3 carries no conserved terminal phenylalanine or tryptophan, so it likely arises from a read error. The chain has TRBV7-9 and TRBJ1-2; 8 nucleotides align to TRBD1. The CDR3 is made up of 13 amino acids. Unmatched junction bases numbered 8, after V lost 8 bases and J lost 6 bases. CDR1 and CDR2 (germline): SEHNR, FQNEAQ (reference sequence). CDR3 residues: CASRETGVDGYTL. DNA of the CDR3: TGTGCCAGCCGAGAGACAGGGGTGGATGGCTACACCTTA.

On this clonotype itself: A clone one base away is much larger, so this may be a read error. The CDR3 sequence is CASSKPGHGAYNEQFF. The CDR3 coding sequence is TGTGCCAGCAGCAAACCTGGACATGGGGCTTACAATGAGCAGTTCTTC. The genes are TRBV7-6 and TRBJ2-1; the D gene is possibly TRBD1 (5 bases). The germline CDR1 and CDR2 sequences are SGHVS and FNYEAQ. The CDR3 runs to 16 residues. V dropped 5 bases and J dropped 4 bases, with 18 bases sitting between them.

The sample holds a few counts of this clonotype. The J gene is TRBJ2-3, the V gene TRBV27; D may be TRBD1 (6 bases). Germline V gene data show CDR1 as MNHEY and CDR2 as SMNVEV (reference sequence). The CDR3 spans 16 residues. Trimming shortened V by 2 bases and J by 2 bases, and 14 bases separated the two germline ends. CDR3 region: CASSLMGAGLTDTQYF. The CDR3 nucleotides are TGTGCCAGCAGTTTAATGGGGGCAGGCCTCACAGATACGCAGTATTTT.

This clonotype was seen only a few times. The chain links TRBV14 to TRBJ1-1, with D unclear. The germline V and J ends were trimmed by 3 bases and 5 bases, with 13 bases remaining between them. Per germline, CDR1 SGHDN and CDR2 FVKESK. This CDR3 spans 14 amino acids. DNA for the CDR3: TGTGCCAGCAGCCAGTCTCCGGACTGGACTGAAGCTTTCTTT. This gives the protein CASSQSPDWTEAFF.

This clonotype was recorded at least ten times. The rearrangement links TRBV7-6 to TRBJ1-4; D gene unclear. V dropped 1 base and J dropped 3 bases, with 6 bases sitting between them. The CDR3 extends over 14 amino acids. CDR1 and CDR2 from the germline V gene are SGHVS and FNYEAQ. CDR3 loop: CASSLELSNEKLFF. The CDR3 nucleotides read TGTGCCAGCAGCTTAGAGTTGTCTAATGAAAAACTGTTTTTT.

As concerns this clonotype: A clone one base away is much larger, so this may be a read error. V is TRBV11-3 and J is TRBJ2-2; 11 nucleotides line up with TRBD1. Per germline, CDR1 SGHNT and CDR2 YENEEA. This CDR3 contains 16 residues. The CDR3 sequence: CVSSRGQGADTGELFF. In nucleotides, the CDR3 is TGTGTCAGCAGCAGAGGACAGGGGGCTGACACCGGGGAGCTGTTTTTT.

V usage is TRBV9 and J usage is TRBJ2-5; 7 bases map to TRBD1. CDR1 and CDR2 from the germline V gene are SGDLS and YYNGEE. This CDR3 region has 15 residues. The V gene end was trimmed by 3 bases and the J gene end by 4 bases; junction bases not matched to a gene: 9. The CDR3 bases are TGTGCCAGCAGCGGCATCCGGGACAGAGGAGAGACCCAGTACTTC. Its protein product is CASSGIRDRGETQYF.

The rearrangement joins TRBV19 to TRBJ2-7; D unresolved. The CDR3 loop spans 15 amino acids. CDR1 is LNHDA and CDR2 is SQIVND in the germline V gene (reference sequence). The V gene lost 7 bases and the J gene lost 0 bases, with 16 bases spanning the gap. CDR3 protein: CASTTSDGSSYEQYV. CDR3 DNA: TGTGCCAGTACCACCTCCGACGGAAGCTCCTACGAGCAGTACGTC.

This clonotype has more than one count but fewer than ten. The chain uses TRBV7-2 and TRBJ2-1; D ambiguous. CDR1 SGHTA and CDR2 FQGNSA come from the germline V gene. The CDR3 spans 16 residues. V was clipped by 2 bases and J by 8 bases, with 19 bases between them. The CDR3 region has the DNA TGTGCCAGCAGCTTACCTATACAAAGTCCGGTCGATGAGCAGTTCTTC. Residues: CASSLPIQSPVDEQFF.

The genes are TRBV27 and TRBJ2-3; a possible D gene is TRBD2 (7 bases). V was clipped by 6 bases and J by 6 bases, with 22 bases between them. Germline V gene sequence: CDR1 MNHEY, CDR2 SMNVEV (reference sequence). The CDR3 has 16 amino acids. The CDR3 sequence: CASRPLEGGVRDTQYF. CDR3 DNA: TGTGCCAGCAGGCCCCTCGAGGGGGGGGTAAGGGATACGCAGTATTTT.

This clonotype was observed a handful of times. The rearrangement links TRBV4-1 to TRBJ2-1, with 7 bases identical to TRBD1. The V and J ends lost 5 bases and 4 bases, in that order; junction bases with no gene match: 8. Germline assignment: CDR1 MGHRA and CDR2 YSYEKL. The CDR3 totals 15 residues. The CDR3 coding sequence is TGCGCCAGCAGCTACAGGGGTCCCGATTACAATGAGCAGTTCTTC. Amino acids: CASSYRGPDYNEQFF.

This clonotype showed up just a few times. The chain uses TRBV27 and TRBJ1-2; D unresolved. This CDR3 has 13 residues. V lost 5 bases to trimming and J lost 2 bases, with 9 bases between them. Germline-derived CDR1 and CDR2 are MNHEY and SMNVEV (reference sequence). DNA of the CDR3: TGTGCCAGCAGTATACAAGAGAACTATGGCTACACCTTC. Translating it yields CASSIQENYGYTF.

A few counts support this clonotype. The chain combines TRBV4-1 with TRBJ2-3; D unclear. CDR3 length: 13 amino acids. Germline values: CDR1 MGHRA, CDR2 YSYEKL. V shed 0 bases and J shed 5 bases, with 6 bases lying between them. The CDR3: CASSQEQRDTQYF. The CDR3 region has the DNA TGCGCCAGCAGCCAAGAACAGCGAGATACGCAGTATTTT.

This clonotype was seen at least ten times. J is TRBJ2-2 and V is TRBV27; D is undetermined. The V gene's germline CDR1 is MNHEY and CDR2 SMNVEV (reference sequence). The germline V and J ends were trimmed by 1 base and 6 bases, with 15 bases remaining between them. The CDR3 spans 16 residues. The CDR3 here is CASSLLGGNKPGELFF. The CDR3 nucleotides are TGTGCCAGCAGTTTATTGGGTGGGAATAAGCCCGGGGAGCTGTTTTTT.

This clonotype was picked up many times. This sequence joins TRBV7-9 and TRBJ1-3, with D tentatively TRBD1 (6 bases). The CDR3 totals 14 residues. Germline CDR1 and CDR2: SEHNR and FQNEAQ (reference sequence). The V end was cut by 5 bases, the J end by 0 bases, with 8 bases between. CDR3 residues: CASSAGHSGNTIYF. CDR3 nucleotides: TGTGCCAGCAGCGCGGGACACTCTGGAAACACCATATATTTT. The variable domain in full, completed from reference TRBV7-9 and TRBJ1-3, reads DTGVSQNPRHKITKRGQNVTFRCDPISEHNRLYWYRQTLGQGPEFLTYFQNEAQLEKSRLLSDRFSAERPKGSFSTLEIQRTEQGDSAMYLCASSAGHSGNTIYFGEGSWLTVV.

Note on this clonotype: Mismatch with germline at one junction end may stem from a read error. J is TRBJ2-1 and V is TRBV20-1; D remains ambiguous. In germline, CDR1 is DFQATT, CDR2 SNEGSKA (reference sequence). The CDR3 has 19 amino acids. The CDR3 here is CSAREKRLSVTASSNEQFF. In nucleotides, the CDR3 is TGCAGTGCTAGAGAAAAAAGGTTAAGTGTCACAGCTTCCTCCAATGAGCAGTTCTTC.

A few counts support this clonotype. The chain links TRBV7-8 to TRBJ2-3, with 9 bases fitting TRBD2. The ends lost 5 bases at V and 3 bases at J; junction bases unmatched: 9. The CDR3 consists of 16 residues. CDR1 and CDR2 from the germline V gene are SGHVS and FQNEAQ. CDR3 nucleotides: TGTGCCAGCAGCCTGGAGGCGGGGGGGGGGACAGATACGCAGTATTTT. Amino acid sequence: CASSLEAGGGTDTQYF.

This clonotype was counted at least ten times. The rearrangement joins TRBV7-2 to TRBJ2-1; 7 bases agree with TRBD1. This CDR3 region has 14 residues. Unmatched junction bases numbered 6, after V lost 2 bases and J lost 8 bases. Germline V gene data show CDR1 as SGHTA and CDR2 as FQGNSA. Written as DNA, the CDR3 is TGTGCCAGCAGCTTACTAGGGGGCTGGGATGAGCAGTTCTTC. The encoded protein is CASSLLGGWDEQFF. Complete variable domain (other parts from reference TRBV7-2 and TRBJ2-1): GAGVSQSPSNKVTEKGKDVELRCDPISGHTALYWYRQSLGQGLEFLIYFQGNSAPDKSGLPSDRFSAERTGGSVSTLTIQRTQQEDSAVYLCASSLLGGWDEQFFGPGTRLTVL.

This clonotype was detected a few times. V and J are TRBV10-3 and TRBJ1-2; TRBD1 matches at 10 bases. Germline assignment: CDR1 ENHRY and CDR2 SYGVKD. Losses at the gene ends were 6 bases for V and 4 bases for J; bases not matched to a gene: 11. CDR3 length: 16 residues. In nucleotides, the CDR3 is TGTGCCATCAGAGAAAGCCGGGGACAGGGGACCTATGGCTACACCTTC. The encoded protein is CAIRESRGQGTYGYTF.

In its sample, this clonotype was seen a few times. The chain employs TRBV27 and TRBJ2-7; D unresolved. The CDR3 has 14 residues. Germline values: CDR1 MNHEY, CDR2 SMNVEV (reference sequence). Trimming cost V 2 bases and J 5 bases, with 13 bases left between them. CDR3 bases: TGTGCCAGCAGTTTACTGGCAGCGACCGACGAGCAGTACTTC. It is translated as CASSLLAATDEQYF.

This clonotype was picked up one time. A read error may explain this, as a much larger clone is one base away. The chain carries TRBV11-2 and TRBJ2-2, with 9 nucleotides matching TRBD1. From germline, CDR1 is SGHAT and CDR2 FQNNGV. The CDR3 extends over 16 amino acids. The CDR3 protein is CANSFPGQGNTGELFF. The CDR3 coding sequence is TGTGCCAACAGCTTCCCGGGACAGGGGAACACCGGGGAGCTGTTTTTT.

The rearrangement links TRBV25-1 to TRBJ1-4; 8 nucleotides agree with TRBD1. J lost 8 bases, V lost 2 bases, and 4 bases had no gene match. The CDR3 consists of 14 residues. From germline, CDR1 is MGHDK and CDR2 SYGVNS. In DNA form, the CDR3 reads TGTGCCAGCAGTGAAGGGCAGGGGGCGGAAAAACTGTTTTTT. The encoded protein is CASSEGQGAEKLFF.

The chain has TRBV6-2 or TRBV6-3 and TRBJ2-7; either TRBD1 or TRBD2 may fit D (7 bases each). Germline loops: CDR1 MNHEY, CDR2 SVGEGT. V dropped 6 bases and J dropped 2 bases, with 14 bases sitting between them. This CDR3 contains 14 residues. CDR3: CASSWDSGAYEQYV. As DNA, the CDR3 is TGTGCCAGCAGCTGGGACAGCGGGGCCTACGAGCAGTACGTC.